This TCR beta chain emerged from a study of early T cells in non-severe SARS-CoV-2 infection. Whole-study context: The sequenced material was bulk RNA from unsorted whole blood, and its chains were unpaired.

TCRdb used MiXCR to reprocess the 5' RACE reads, holding one entry per CDR3 protein. The data contain around 20,000 distinct CDR3 sequences, about 4% of them singletons. The CDR3 length is 14 residues. Germline loops: CDR1 SSHAT, CDR2 FNYEAQ (reference sequence). This clonotype was observed many times. At one end the junction does not follow the germline gene, possibly because of a read error. Sequenced input: whole blood. The V gene is TRBV7-7, the J gene TRBJ2-5; D is uncertain. The receptor was derived from an adult who was a healthcare worker with PCR-confirmed SARS-CoV-2 infection or an uninfected control (not recorded which). The CDR3 loop is CASSSGGRQETQYF. CDR3 nucleotide sequence: TGTGCTAGCAGCTCTGGTGGACGCCAAGAGACCCAGTACTTC.